The 27 T cell receptor beta chains below all came from one sample that was sequenced in a study of T cells in Graves' hyperthyroidism and ophthalmopathy. Amplified TCR beta CDR3 regions derived from RNA transcripts. Carried out on the TCR CDR3, a first-round RT-PCR used the HTBI primer set. TCRdb called the multiplex PCR reads again in MiXCR, with one record for every CDR3 protein. This table holds fewer than 600,000 distinct CDR3 sequences, approximately 14% found once. Sequencing input: blood. These receptors were taken from a woman aged 18-35 years with Graves' hyperthyroidism.

This clonotype was picked up a small number of times. The chain is built from TRBV6-1 and TRBJ1-2; possibly TRBD1 for D (5 bases). The V gene lost 10 bases and the J gene lost 0 bases, with 15 bases spanning the gap. Germline V gene sequence: CDR1 MNHNS, CDR2 SASEGT. The CDR3 runs 14 residues. The CDR3 coding sequence is TGTGCCACTGCGCCCGGGACGACTAACTATGGCTACACCTTC. Translated, it gives CATAPGTTNYGYTF.

V gene TRBV11-2 combines with J gene TRBJ2-7, with 10 bases lining up with TRBD2. V was pared by 6 bases and J by 5 bases, with 4 bases of the junction left unmatched. This CDR3 has 13 residues. Looked up from germline, CDR1 is SGHAT and CDR2 is FQNNGV. This CDR3 reads CASRHGTSDEQYV. As DNA, the CDR3 is TGTGCCAGCAGACACGGGACTAGCGACGAGCAGTACGTC.

This clonotype has just one count. The chain combines TRBV10-1 with TRBJ2-2; 9 nucleotides agree with TRBD2. The CDR3 has 16 residues. Unmatched junction bases numbered 4, after V lost 5 bases and J lost 0 bases. The germline CDR1 and CDR2 sequences are WNHNN and SYGVQD (reference sequence). The CDR3 loop is CASSNLAGTNTGELFF. The CDR3 DNA reads TGCGCCAGCAGTAATCTAGCGGGGACGAACACCGGGGAGCTGTTTTTT.

The genes are TRBV14 and TRBJ2-7; the D is unclear. The CDR3 sequence is 13 residues long. The germline CDR1 and CDR2 sequences are SGHDN and FVKESK. V was cut by 1 base and J by 6 bases, with 10 bases left in between. CDR3 DNA sequence: TGTGCCAGCAGCCAAGTCTTGGAATCCGAGCAGTACTTC. This gives the protein CASSQVLESEQYF. Supplemented by reference TRBV14 and TRBJ2-7, the full variable domain reads EAGVTQFPSHSVIEKGQTVTLRCDPISGHDNLYWYRRVMGKEIKFLLHFVKESKQDESGMPNNRFLAERTGGTYSTLKVQPAELEDSGVYFCASSQVLESEQYFGPGTRLTVT.

This clonotype showed up just a few times. The genes are TRBV15 and TRBJ1-1, with D perhaps TRBD1 (5 bases). CDR1 is LNHNV, CDR2 YYDKDF, per germline (reference sequence). Between the trimmed V and J ends, which lost 0 bases and 4 bases, there was a span of 9 bases. This CDR3 region has 14 residues. This chain's CDR3 is CATSRDMDITEAFF. CDR3 sequence (DNA): TGTGCCACCAGCAGAGATATGGACATCACTGAAGCTTTCTTT.

As concerns this clonotype: It is likely a read error, because the conserved phenylalanine at the end of the CDR3 is missing. The V call is TRBV20-1, the J call TRBJ2-7; 10 bases match TRBD2. The CDR3 loop spans 17 amino acids. After removal of 0 bases from V and 2 bases from J, the junction contained 10 bases not matched to a gene. Germline loops: CDR1 DFQATT, CDR2 SNEGSKA (reference sequence). CDR3 sequence reads: CSARDLGKAGGPYEQYS. The CDR3 DNA reads TGCAGTGCTAGAGATTTAGGGAAAGCGGGAGGGCCCTACGAGCAGTACTCC.

At least ten counts were recorded for this clonotype. The chain is built from TRBV7-9 and TRBJ2-7; no definite D call. CDR1 and CDR2 from the germline V gene are SEHNR and FQNEAQ (reference sequence). This CDR3 contains 11 residues. V lost 4 bases and J lost 4, with 5 bases in between. The DNA for the CDR3 is TGTGCCAGCAGCTCCCTTTACGAGCAGTACGTC. Translated: CASSSLYEQYV.

This clonotype was observed at least ten times. DNA for the CDR3: TGTGCCATCAGTTCAACCGACTCTTACGAGCAGTACGTC. Its protein product is CAISSTDSYEQYV. J is TRBJ2-7 and V is TRBV10-3; D not certain. This CDR3 has 13 residues. Germline CDR1 and CDR2: ENHRY and SYGVKD. V was pared by 5 bases and J by 4 bases, with 12 bases between.

The chain combines TRBV19 with TRBJ1-1; D remains ambiguous. V was shortened by 6 bases and J by 8 bases, with 10 bases between the two germline ends. The germline V gene has CDR1 LNHDA and CDR2 SQIVND (reference sequence). The CDR3 contains 11 residues. In DNA, the CDR3 is TGTGCCAGTAGAGTCAGGCAGGAAGCTTTCTTT. Translated: CASRVRQEAFF.

CDR3 in DNA: TGTGCCAGTACCGATCGGGGACTAGCGACTGAGACCCAGTACTTC. Translated: CASTDRGLATETQYF. The chain uses TRBV19 and TRBJ2-5; 10 nucleotides line up with TRBD2. The CDR3 covers 15 residues. V shed 7 bases and J 5 bases; nucleotides not matched to a gene: 10. Looked up from germline, CDR1 is LNHDA and CDR2 is SQIVND (reference sequence).

Ten or more counts support this clonotype. V gene TRBV3-1 combines with J gene TRBJ2-1; D remains unclear. The CDR3 has 13 amino acids. Germline values: CDR1 LGHDT, CDR2 YNNKEL (reference sequence). Deletions cut 3 bases from V and 10 bases from J, with 13 bases between. CDR3 in DNA: TGTGCCAGCAGCCAGCCCGCCTTTAGGGAGCAGTTCTTC. Its protein product is CASSQPAFREQFF.

This clonotype was seen many times. The gene calls are TRBV11-2 and TRBJ1-4; the match to TRBD1 covers 7 bases. V was clipped by 1 base and J by 8 bases; unmatched bases: 7. CDR3 length equals 15 residues. CDR1 is SGHAT and CDR2 is FQNNGV in the germline V gene. This CDR3 reads CASSLGDRDGEKLFF. In DNA form, the CDR3 reads TGTGCCAGCAGCTTAGGTGACAGGGACGGAGAAAAACTGTTTTTT.

This clonotype was counted many times. This chain uses TRBV10-2 with TRBJ2-5, with D maybe TRBD1 (6 bases). The V end lost 7 bases, the J end lost 6 bases, and 15 bases lay between the germline ends. CDR3 length: 13 amino acids. Germline CDR1 WSHSY, CDR2 SAAADI. The CDR3 coding sequence is TGCGCCAGCAATTATAGGGGGTTGAAGACCCAGTACTTC. As protein: CASNYRGLKTQYF.

This sequence joins TRBV28 and TRBJ2-5; 16 bases fit TRBD2. CDR1 and CDR2 (germline): MDHEN, SYDVKM. V trimming: 6 bases; J trimming: 5 bases; junction bases outside the gene matches: 12. The CDR3 length is 18 residues. Here the CDR3 DNA reads TGTGCCAGCAGCCCTGCGGGACTAGCGGGAGGGCTTTGGGAGACCCAGTACTTC. Its translation is CASSPAGLAGGLWETQYF.

This chain joins TRBV7-8 and TRBJ1-5; 7 nucleotides agree with TRBD1. Germline lookup yields CDR1 SGHVS and CDR2 FQNEAQ. This CDR3 has 16 amino acids. V dropped 5 bases and J dropped 4; count of bases not matched to a gene: 11. DNA of the CDR3: TGTGCCAGCAGCCGAACAGGGGCCAGGTCTAATCAGCCCCAGCATTTT. Translating it yields CASSRTGARSNQPQHF.

This clonotype was counted only a few times. The V gene is TRBV30, the J gene TRBJ1-5; 9 nucleotides align to TRBD1. Germline V gene data show CDR1 as GTSNPN and CDR2 as SVGIG (reference sequence). V was clipped by 3 bases and J by 6 bases; unmatched bases: 6. This CDR3 is 14 amino acids long. CDR3 in DNA: TGTGCCTGGAGCCCGGGACAGGGTTCTCAGCCCCAGCATTTT. Translating it yields CAWSPGQGSQPQHF.

Ten or more counts support this clonotype. The chain combines TRBV18 with TRBJ2-7; 8 bases align to TRBD1. Unmatched junction bases numbered 7, after V lost 1 base and J lost 5 bases. This CDR3 has 15 residues. Germline loops: CDR1 KGHSH, CDR2 LQKENI. CDR3 protein: CASSPRTGWGNEQYF. The CDR3 nucleotides read TGTGCCAGCTCACCACGGACAGGGTGGGGGAACGAGCAGTACTTC.

This clonotype came up a few times. The conserved phenylalanine or tryptophan is not found at the CDR3 terminus, so this likely reflects a read error. J is TRBJ1-1 and V is TRBV14; tentative D call: TRBD1 (5 bases). The CDR3 is 15 amino acids. Germline-derived CDR1 and CDR2 are SGHDN and FVKESK. V was pared by 2 bases and J by 4 bases, with 14 bases between. Here the CDR3 reads CASSQRNLRATEAFL. CDR3 DNA: TGTGCCAGCAGCCAACGCAACCTCAGGGCCACTGAAGCTTTCCTT.

Ten or more counts support this clonotype. The CDR3 sequence is CASSLGGTGARADTQYF. The DNA for the CDR3 is TGTGCCAGCAGCTTAGGGGGTACAGGGGCGAGGGCAGATACGCAGTATTTT. This rearrangement joins TRBV11-2 to TRBJ2-3; 7 bases are shared with TRBD1. CDR1 and CDR2 (germline): SGHAT, FQNNGV. There are 17 residues in the CDR3. Unmatched junction bases numbered 11, after V lost 1 base and J lost 4 bases.

A few counts support this clonotype. The gene calls are TRBV20-1 and TRBJ2-2; 8 nucleotides agree with TRBD2. This CDR3 spans 15 amino acids. Germline CDR1 DFQATT, CDR2 SNEGSKA (reference sequence). After removal of 6 bases from V and 3 bases from J, the junction contained 9 bases not matched to a gene. CDR3 in DNA: TGCAGTGCCACCCTTAGCGGGACGCACACCGGGGAGCTGTTTTTT. Translation: CSATLSGTHTGELFF.

There are many counts of this clonotype. The chain uses TRBV7-8 and TRBJ1-2; maybe TRBD1 (5 bases). Germline V gives CDR1 SGHVS, CDR2 FQNEAQ. The CDR3 totals 13 residues. Trimming took 1 base from V and 4 from J, leaving 7 bases between them. CDR3 sequence (DNA): TGTGCCAGCAGCTTAGAGGACATCTATGGCTACACCTTC. It encodes CASSLEDIYGYTF.

This clonotype occurred a few times. This chain connects TRBV19 to TRBJ2-1; D is perhaps TRBD2 (5 bases). Germline V CDR1 and CDR2: LNHDA, SQIVND (reference sequence). Trimming took off 0 bases at V and 5 bases at J, with 8 bases between the two ends. CDR3 length: 14 residues. The CDR3, as DNA: TGTGCCAGTAGTATAGAAGGGAGCGACAATGAGCAGTTCTTC. Protein: CASSIEGSDNEQFF.

Ten or more counts support this clonotype. The chain is built from TRBV12-3 or TRBV12-4 and TRBJ1-5; a weak D match, TRBD1 (5 bases). The V gene lost 3 bases and the J gene lost 0 bases, with 12 bases spanning the gap. This CDR3 contains 16 residues. The CDR3 spells CASSFGTEHSNQPQHF. The CDR3 DNA reads TGTGCCAGCAGTTTTGGGACGGAACATAGCAATCAGCCCCAGCATTTT.

This clonotype was counted between two and nine times. J is TRBJ2-1 and V is TRBV29-1, with TRBD2 matching over 9 bases. This CDR3 has 13 residues. The V segment lost 4 bases and the J segment 8 bases; nucleotides outside the gene matches: 6. Germline CDR1 SQVTM, CDR2 ANQGSEA. CDR3: CSVGVLAGHEQFF. The CDR3 DNA reads as TGCAGCGTTGGCGTACTAGCGGGCCATGAGCAGTTCTTC.

This clonotype was counted many times. The chain carries TRBV4-1 and TRBJ2-1; TRBD2 is a possible D gene (5 bases). Germline-derived CDR1 and CDR2 are MGHRA and YSYEKL. The CDR3 has 14 residues. V was shortened by 0 bases and J by 4 bases, with 7 bases between the two germline ends. The CDR3 region is CASSQEGSYNEQFF. The CDR3 DNA is TGCGCCAGCAGCCAAGAAGGGAGTTACAATGAGCAGTTCTTC.

The chain couples TRBV5-1 to TRBJ2-7, with D perhaps TRBD1 or TRBD2 (6 bases each). From germline, CDR1 is SGHRS and CDR2 YFSETQ. CDR3 length: 14 amino acids. V gave up 0 bases and J gave up 4 bases, with 11 bases separating them. The CDR3 loop is CASSLAGEEYEQYV. CDR3 bases: TGCGCCAGCAGCTTGGCAGGGGAGGAATACGAGCAGTACGTC.

This clonotype was found a few times. V and J are TRBV14 and TRBJ1-6, with D possibly being TRBD1 (6 bases). CDR1 is SGHDN and CDR2 is FVKESK in the germline V gene. This CDR3 has 17 amino acids. Trimming shortened V by 4 bases and J by 8 bases, and 21 bases separated the two germline ends. Written as DNA, the CDR3 is TGTGCCAGCAGCCCCAACAGGGCGTGGGTCGGATATTCACCCCTCCACTTT. Translation: CASSPNRAWVGYSPLHF.